This TCR beta chain was captured in a study of regulatory T cells in long-lasting Graves disease. Study-level background: Newly diagnosed Graves' patients took antithyroid drugs under 3 months.

As for this clonotype: Its antigen is not identified. This is likely an artifact of a read error, given a far larger clone one base away.

Study findings and constraints: The sample size was small, and this may have reduced accuracy.

CDR3-region Arm-PCR and iRepertoire HTBI primers produced the TCR beta libraries. TCRdb fed the multiplex PCR reads into MiXCR, producing one record per CDR3 protein. The sample lists around 240,000 distinct CDR3 sequences; about 18% were seen once. The time point was: newly diagnosed GD, antithyroid drugs for less than 3 months. PBMC RNA was the source of the TCR library. The CDR3 spans 14 residues. Germline-derived CDR1 and CDR2 are SGHTA and FQGNSA. The same sample was also used in a study of T cells in Graves' hyperthyroidism and ophthalmopathy. As reported in that work: Among thyroid clonotypes expanded above 0.001, most also appeared in blood. In validation, the model predicted ophthalmopathy. These predictions came a median approximately 5.9 months before onset.

The clonotype comes from a woman in her 30s with Graves disease. V and J are TRBV7-2 and TRBJ1-2; D is unclear. This sample comprised peripheral blood mononuclear cells (PBMCs), obtained at new diagnosis, from a patient treated with antithyroid drugs. Here the CDR3 reads CASSLDLGNCGYTF. DNA of the CDR3: TGTGCCAGCAGTTTAGACCTGGGGAACTGTGGCTACACCTTC.